The next 17 T cell receptor beta chains were all read from a single sample in a study of T cells expressing NK-cell markers. TCRdb re-called the 5' RACE reads and catalogs CDR3 proteins one per entry, DNA excluded. This sample's clone table lists 550,000 or so distinct CDR3 sequences. The specimen sequenced was blood T cells: a sorted CD56 or NKG2C T cell subset, CD4+ or CD8+ T cells, or bulk PBMC T cells (not recorded which). The origin of the receptors is a man aged 18 to 35 in good health.

This chain links TRBV7-9 with TRBJ2-5; TCRdb's D gene call, TRBD1, goes unchecked for lack of DNA. There are 16 residues in the CDR3. Germline V gene lookup returns CDR1 SEHNR and CDR2 FQNEAQ (reference sequence). The CDR3 loop is CASSLGGPMGPETQYF.

The V gene is TRBV6-5, the J gene TRBJ1-2. The CDR3 sequence is 14 residues long. Germline CDR1 reads MNHEY; CDR2 reads SVGAGI. CDR3: CASSYSGKERGYTF.

The chain employs TRBV20-1 and TRBJ2-3; TCRdb names TRBD1, which stays unverified in the absence of DNA. The CDR3 loop spans 13 amino acids. Germline V gene data show CDR1 as DFQATT and CDR2 as SNEGSKA (reference sequence). This CDR3 reads CSASRHSTDTQYF.

This sequence joins TRBV27 and TRBJ2-3; TCRdb picks TRBD2, but there is no DNA to check that call. This CDR3 is 17 amino acids long. Germline loops: CDR1 MNHEY, CDR2 SMNVEV (reference sequence). This CDR3 is CASRGVGLVTGGDTQYF.

The CDR3: CASSEIRDSRRESTDTQYF. V is TRBV9 and J is TRBJ2-3; TCRdb's assignment of TRBD2 cannot be checked, as there is no DNA. The CDR3 loop spans 19 amino acids. Germline CDR1 is SGDLS and CDR2 is YYNGEE.

The chain uses TRBV5-1 and TRBJ2-7; with no DNA, the TCRdb D assignment of TRBD1 cannot be verified. Per germline, CDR1 SGHRS and CDR2 YFSETQ. The CDR3 is 13 amino acids. CDR3 protein: CASSGAAVSEQYF.

The chain carries TRBV6-2 or TRBV6-3 and TRBJ2-1; TCRdb lists TRBD2, though no DNA is available to test this call. The CDR3 runs to 14 residues. In germline, CDR1 is MNHEY, CDR2 SVGEGT. CDR3 region: CASTLPSGGNEQFF.

The V and J genes are TRBV7-2 and TRBJ2-1; TCRdb's D gene call, TRBD1, goes unchecked for lack of DNA. The CDR3 covers 15 residues. CDR1 and CDR2 from the germline V gene are SGHTA and FQGNSA. The CDR3 here is CARAPSREFYNEQFF.

This chain links TRBV20-1 with TRBJ1-3. This CDR3 comprises 13 residues. From germline, CDR1 is DFQATT and CDR2 SNEGSKA (reference sequence). CDR3 sequence reads: CSARELFGNTIYF.

V usage is TRBV7-2 and J usage is TRBJ2-3; TCRdb's D gene call, TRBD2, goes unchecked for lack of DNA. In germline, CDR1 is SGHTA, CDR2 FQGNSA. The length of the CDR3 is 16 residues. The chain's CDR3 is CASSDTSGTSTDTQYF. Looking up the rest from reference TRBV7-2 and TRBJ2-3 gives the full variable domain: GAGVSQSPSNKVTEKGKDVELRCDPISGHTALYWYRQSLGQGLEFLIYFQGNSAPDKSGLPSDRFSAERTGGSVSTLTIQRTQQEDSAVYLCASSDTSGTSTDTQYFGPGTRLTVL.

The chain uses TRBV5-1 and TRBJ2-2; the TRBD1 assignment by TCRdb is unverifiable without DNA. This CDR3 comprises 12 residues. CDR1 SGHRS and CDR2 YFSETQ come from the germline V gene. The CDR3 reads CASSNRARELFF.

This chain joins TRBV10-3 and TRBJ2-3; TCRdb outputs TRBD1, but without DNA this stays unchecked. Germline V lookup: CDR1 ENHRY, CDR2 SYGVKD. There are 16 residues in the CDR3. The CDR3 protein is CAISDTLGRETDTQYF.

The rearrangement joins TRBV29-1 to TRBJ2-1; TCRdb lists TRBD2, though no DNA is available to test this call. The germline gives CDR1 SQVTM, CDR2 ANQGSEA. This CDR3 contains 15 residues. CDR3 loop: CSVESVTSIPNEQFF.

The V call is TRBV12-3 or TRBV12-4, the J call TRBJ2-1. CDR3 size: 13 residues. The CDR3 protein is CASSFGLVNEQFF.

The V gene is TRBV4-1, the J gene TRBJ2-1; TCRdb indicates TRBD1, and absent DNA this call remains unverified. Germline CDR1 and CDR2: MGHRA and YSYEKL. CDR3 length: 14 residues. CDR3 amino acids: CASSQVGADNEQFF.

The chain employs TRBV7-6 and TRBJ2-5; no DNA is available, so the TRBD1 call from TCRdb remains unchecked. CDR1 is SGHVS, CDR2 FNYEAQ, per germline. The CDR3 has 16 residues. CDR3 sequence reads: CASSPFKGSGQETQYF.

The V gene is TRBV5-1, the J gene TRBJ2-3; TCRdb picks TRBD2, but there is no DNA to check that call. The CDR3 loop spans 14 amino acids. The germline V gene encodes CDR1 SGHRS and CDR2 YFSETQ. CDR3 sequence reads: CASSGGASTDTQYF.